The next 9 T cell receptor beta chains were all read from a single sample in a study of cytomegalovirus exposure and HLA in healthy donors. PCR involved 60 Vbeta and 13 Jbeta primers. Only in-frame clones appear in the TCRdb table, and some are missing; sequencing was by immunoSEQ multiplex PCR. The repertoire holds under 150,000 clones, around 77% seen once, with 1% to 1.5% in the top ten. The specimen sequenced was PBMCs. The source of these receptors is a middle-aged man in good health and CMV-seronegative.

The V gene is TRBV11-2, the J gene TRBJ2-1, with 7 positions matching TRBD1. The V gene's germline CDR1 is SGHAT and CDR2 FQNNGV. The CDR3 runs to 16 residues. Trimming removed 1 base from V and 0 bases from J; junction bases left unmatched: 3. DNA for the CDR3: TGTGCCAGCAGCTTAGGACAGGGTAACTCCTACAATGAGCAGTTCTTC. This sequence encodes CASSLGQGNSYNEQFF.

The gene calls are TRBV10-1 and TRBJ1-4; TRBD1 is a possible D gene (6 bases). The germline V gene has CDR1 WNHNN and CDR2 SYGVQD (reference sequence). This CDR3 has 14 amino acids. The V end was cut by 4 bases, the J end by 7 bases, with 13 bases between. CDR3 sequence reads: CASSAGTTGEKLFF. The CDR3 region has the DNA TGCGCCAGCAGTGCCGGGACAACGGGTGAAAAACTGTTTTTT.

The genes are TRBV5-1 and TRBJ2-5, with a possible D match to TRBD1 (6 bases). Looked up from germline, CDR1 is SGHRS and CDR2 is YFSETQ. The V gene lost 4 bases and the J gene lost 4 bases, with 17 bases spanning the gap. CDR3 length equals 15 residues. CDR3 sequence (DNA): TGCGCCAGCAGCCTGAGGTTAGGGGGAGTAGAGACCCAGTACTTC. Its translation is CASSLRLGGVETQYF. The variable domain in full, with the rest retrieved from reference TRBV5-1 and TRBJ2-5, is KAGVTQTPRYLIKTRGQQVTLSCSPISGHRSVSWYQQTPGQGLQFLFEYFSETQRNKGNFPGRFSGRQFSNSRSEMNVSTLELGDSALYLCASSLRLGGVETQYFGPGTRLLVL.

The chain links TRBV6-5 to TRBJ2-3; tentatively, D is TRBD2 (6 bases). The CDR3 spans 16 residues. V lost 0 bases to trimming and J lost 2 bases, with 12 bases between them. Looked up from germline, CDR1 is MNHEY and CDR2 is SVGAGI. This chain's CDR3 is CASSYSVGRPTDTQYF. The CDR3 DNA reads TGTGCCAGCAGTTACTCGGTCGGGAGACCCACAGATACGCAGTATTTT.

In this sample, this clone turned up a few times. The chain employs TRBV9 and TRBJ2-3; possible D gene TRBD2, 7 bases. The germline CDR1 and CDR2 sequences are SGDLS and YYNGEE. The CDR3 is 16 amino acids. Trimming shortened V by 4 bases and J by 0 bases, and 15 bases separated the two germline ends. CDR3 region: CASSPREGTSTDTQYF. CDR3 nucleotides: TGTGCCAGCAGCCCAAGGGAGGGGACAAGCACAGATACGCAGTATTTT.

V gene TRBV27 combines with J gene TRBJ2-2; TRBD1 agrees at 9 bases. The germline CDR1 and CDR2 sequences are MNHEY and SMNVEV (reference sequence). The length of the CDR3 is 16 residues. V lost 6 bases to trimming and J lost 0 bases; unmatched junction nucleotides: 5. The CDR3, as DNA: TGTGCCAGCAGATGGACAGGGGAATCGAACACCGGGGAGCTGTTTTTT. Its protein product is CASRWTGESNTGELFF.

This clone has a count of ten or more. V is TRBV27 and J is TRBJ2-7; 7 bases align to TRBD1. The V gene's germline CDR1 is MNHEY and CDR2 SMNVEV (reference sequence). Losses at the gene ends were 4 bases for V and 5 bases for J; bases not matched to a gene: 5. The CDR3 is made up of 13 amino acids. CDR3 bases: TGTGCCAGCAGTTCCAGGGGGTGGGACGAGCAGTACTTC. Translated: CASSSRGWDEQYF.

The sample holds a few counts of this clone. Written as DNA, the CDR3 is TGTGCCAGCAGCTTCCGGACTAGCGGGAAATACTCCTACAATGAGCAGTTCTTC. It encodes CASSFRTSGKYSYNEQFF. The rearrangement links TRBV13 to TRBJ2-1, with 12 bases lining up with TRBD2. The CDR3 spans 18 residues. V was pared by 3 bases and J by 0 bases, with 6 bases of the junction left unmatched. Per the germline V gene, CDR1 is PRHDT and CDR2 is FYEKMQ (reference sequence).

The chain has TRBV14 and TRBJ2-5; weak D call: TRBD2 (6 bases). The germline V gene has CDR1 SGHDN and CDR2 FVKESK. The CDR3 length is 17 residues. The V end lost 3 bases, the J end lost 5 bases, and 22 bases lay between the germline ends. The CDR3, as DNA: TGTGCCAGCAGCCACCGGGTTTCACTAGCCCCGGTGGAGACCCAGTACTTC. Amino acid sequence: CASSHRVSLAPVETQYF. The whole variable domain, remainder taken from reference TRBV14 and TRBJ2-5, is EAGVTQFPSHSVIEKGQTVTLRCDPISGHDNLYWYRRVMGKEIKFLLHFVKESKQDESGMPNNRFLAERTGGTYSTLKVQPAELEDSGVYFCASSHRVSLAPVETQYFGPGTRLLVL.